This T cell receptor (beta chain) comes out of a study of shared clonotypes between healthy human individuals. Turning to the study itself: The study used three CD4 naive, three CD4 memory, two CD8 naive and one CD8 memory plate per donor. Notes on the study in general: When naive CD4 clonotypes were compared across a handful of donors, around 5% were shared.

Germline V lookup: CDR1 MNHEY, CDR2 SMNVEV (reference sequence). CDR3 length: 15 residues. V was clipped by 2 bases and J by 2 bases, with 12 bases between them. The repertoire was sequenced with immunoSEQ multiplex PCR; TCRdb's copy has only in-frame clones and lacks some. The sample gives roughly 2,500,000 clones, under 95% of which show up once; roughly 0.36% is in the top ten. The split of CD4+ cells yielded CD45RA+ naive and CD45RA-negative memory subsets. The count of this clone is one. Its antigen remains unidentified. This TCR came from a man between 18 and 35 years old in good health. Some clones in this sample may be carry-over from other donors' samples. Sequencing used naive CD4+ T cells from PBMCs. Subset: CD45RA+ positively selected. This chain joins TRBV27 and TRBJ2-5; D remains ambiguous. The CDR3 DNA reads as TGTGCCAGCAGTTTAAACCCAACCACTCAAGAGACCCAGTACTTC. Translating gives CASSLNPTTQETQYF.